This TCR beta chain derives from a study of blood T cell repertoires in COVID-19. The J segment lost 6 bases and the V segment lost 8 bases, leaving 7 bases of the junction unmatched. This CDR3 has 12 residues. Looked up from germline, CDR1 is SGHVT and CDR2 is SQSDAQ. The assay was immunoSEQ multiplex PCR, and TCRdb's table has in-frame clones only and misses some. Of about 230,000 clones listed, approximately 87% are singletons. This TCR derives from a woman between 70 and 85 years old with active or convalescent COVID-19. This chain uses TRBV7-4 with TRBJ2-7; 7 bases fit TRBD1. The sequenced sample consisted of peripheral blood. CDR3 sequence reads: CASGLTGVEQYF. In DNA form, the CDR3 reads TGTGCCAGCGGACTCACAGGGGTCGAGCAGTACTTC.